This TCR beta chain was recorded in a study of T-cell reconstitution after alpha-beta-depleted transplantation in children. Germline lookup yields CDR1 MNHNS and CDR2 SASEGT. The CDR3 runs to 14 residues. Trimming pared 5 bases from V and 3 bases from J, leaving 11 bases between. Unique molecular identifiers were incorporated when the TCRbeta library was constructed. TCRdb re-derived calls from the PCR reads in MiXCR, one entry per CDR3 protein. The table has around 680,000 distinct CDR3 sequences, around 16% seen once; the top ten hold under 1.2%. This clonotype appeared many times. The sequence was obtained from a human donor who donated a stem cell graft to a child with acute myeloid leukemia. Specimen: PBMCs from the stem cell graft donor, collected from the stem cell graft. This chain connects TRBV6-1 to TRBJ2-1; D is undetermined. The CDR3 DNA reads as TGTGCCAGCAGTCAGCTGCAAGACTACAATGAGCAGTTCTTC. It specifies CASSQLQDYNEQFF.